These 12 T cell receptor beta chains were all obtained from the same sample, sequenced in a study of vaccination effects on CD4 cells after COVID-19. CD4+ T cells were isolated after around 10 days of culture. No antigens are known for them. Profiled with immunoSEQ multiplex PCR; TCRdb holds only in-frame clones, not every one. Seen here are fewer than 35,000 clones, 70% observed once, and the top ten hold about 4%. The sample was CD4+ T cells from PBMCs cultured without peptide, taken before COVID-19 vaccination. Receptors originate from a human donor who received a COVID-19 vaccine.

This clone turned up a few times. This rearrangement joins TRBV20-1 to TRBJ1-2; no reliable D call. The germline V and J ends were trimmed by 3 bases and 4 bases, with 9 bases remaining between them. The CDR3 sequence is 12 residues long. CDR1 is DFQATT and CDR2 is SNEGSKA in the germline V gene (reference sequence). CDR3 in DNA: TGCAGTGCTAGTCGGGCGAGCTATGGCTACACCTTC. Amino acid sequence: CSASRASYGYTF.

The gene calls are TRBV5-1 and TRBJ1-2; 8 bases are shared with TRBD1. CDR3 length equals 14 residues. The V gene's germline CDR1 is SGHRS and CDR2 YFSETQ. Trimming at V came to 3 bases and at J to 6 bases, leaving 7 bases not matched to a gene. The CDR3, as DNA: TGCGCCAGCAGCTATACAGGGGGGAGAAATGGCTACACCTTC. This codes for CASSYTGGRNGYTF. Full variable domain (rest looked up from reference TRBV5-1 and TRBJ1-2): KAGVTQTPRYLIKTRGQQVTLSCSPISGHRSVSWYQQTPGQGLQFLFEYFSETQRNKGNFPGRFSGRQFSNSRSEMNVSTLELGDSALYLCASSYTGGRNGYTFGSGTRLTVV.

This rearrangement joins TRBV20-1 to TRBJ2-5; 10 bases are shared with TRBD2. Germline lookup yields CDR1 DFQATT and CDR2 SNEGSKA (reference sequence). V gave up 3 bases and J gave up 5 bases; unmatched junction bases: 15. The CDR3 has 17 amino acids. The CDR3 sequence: CSASAPGLAGAAETQYF. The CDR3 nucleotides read TGCAGTGCTAGTGCCCCGGGGCTAGCGGGAGCCGCGGAGACCCAGTACTTC.

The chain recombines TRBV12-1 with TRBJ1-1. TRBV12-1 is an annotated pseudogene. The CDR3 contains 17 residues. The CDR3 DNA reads TGTGCCAGCAGCTTTTTCCGGGGTTCGGCGGGGAACACTGAAGCTTTCTTT. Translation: CASSFFRGSAGNTEAFF.

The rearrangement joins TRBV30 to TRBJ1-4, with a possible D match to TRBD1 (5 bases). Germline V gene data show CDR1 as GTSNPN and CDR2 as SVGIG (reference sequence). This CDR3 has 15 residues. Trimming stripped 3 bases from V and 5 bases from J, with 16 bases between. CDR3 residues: CAWSRQVGVNEKLFF. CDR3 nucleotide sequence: TGTGCCTGGAGCCGACAAGTGGGGGTGAATGAAAAACTGTTTTTT.

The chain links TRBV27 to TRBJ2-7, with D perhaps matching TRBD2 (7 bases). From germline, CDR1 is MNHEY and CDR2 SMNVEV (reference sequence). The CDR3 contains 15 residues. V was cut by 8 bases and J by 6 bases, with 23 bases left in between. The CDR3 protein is CASGISGTTPLEQYF. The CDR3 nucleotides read TGTGCCAGCGGAATAAGCGGGACAACACCTCTCGAGCAGTACTTC.

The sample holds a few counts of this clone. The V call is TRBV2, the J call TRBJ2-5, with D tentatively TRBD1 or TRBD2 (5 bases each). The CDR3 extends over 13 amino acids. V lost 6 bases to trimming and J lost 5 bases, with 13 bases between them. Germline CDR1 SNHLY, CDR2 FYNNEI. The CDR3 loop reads CASSTIREETQYF. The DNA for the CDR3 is TGTGCCAGCAGCACGATCAGGGAGGAGACCCAGTACTTC.

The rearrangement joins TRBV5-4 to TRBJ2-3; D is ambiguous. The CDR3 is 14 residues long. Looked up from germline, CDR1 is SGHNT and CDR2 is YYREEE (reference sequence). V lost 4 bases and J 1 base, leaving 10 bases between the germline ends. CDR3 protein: CASSMGSRTDTQYF. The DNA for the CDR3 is TGTGCCAGCAGCATGGGATCCCGCACAGATACGCAGTATTTT.

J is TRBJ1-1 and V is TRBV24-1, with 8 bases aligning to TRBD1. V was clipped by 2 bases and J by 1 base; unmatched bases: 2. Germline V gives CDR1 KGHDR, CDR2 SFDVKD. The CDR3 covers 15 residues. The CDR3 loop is CATSDSQGGNTEAFF. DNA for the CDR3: TGTGCCACCAGTGATTCACAGGGGGGGAACACTGAAGCTTTCTTT.

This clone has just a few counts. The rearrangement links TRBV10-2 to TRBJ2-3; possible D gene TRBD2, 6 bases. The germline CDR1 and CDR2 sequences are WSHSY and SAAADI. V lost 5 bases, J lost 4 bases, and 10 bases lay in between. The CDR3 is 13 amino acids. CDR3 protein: CASSPRLADTQYF. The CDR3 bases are TGCGCCAGCAGTCCAAGACTAGCAGATACGCAGTATTTT.

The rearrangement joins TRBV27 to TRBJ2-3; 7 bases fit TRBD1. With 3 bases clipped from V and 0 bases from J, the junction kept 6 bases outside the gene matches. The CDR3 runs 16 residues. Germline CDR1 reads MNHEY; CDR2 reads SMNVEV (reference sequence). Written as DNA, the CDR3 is TGTGCCAGCAGTTTTTTTCACAGGGGTAGCACAGATACGCAGTATTTT. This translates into CASSFFHRGSTDTQYF.

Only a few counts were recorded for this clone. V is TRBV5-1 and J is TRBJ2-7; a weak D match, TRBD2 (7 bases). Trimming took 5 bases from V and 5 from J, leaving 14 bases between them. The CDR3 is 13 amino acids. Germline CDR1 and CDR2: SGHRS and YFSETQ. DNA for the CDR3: TGCGCCAGCAGTGGGGAGGGGGAAGACGAGCAGTACTTC. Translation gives CASSGEGEDEQYF.